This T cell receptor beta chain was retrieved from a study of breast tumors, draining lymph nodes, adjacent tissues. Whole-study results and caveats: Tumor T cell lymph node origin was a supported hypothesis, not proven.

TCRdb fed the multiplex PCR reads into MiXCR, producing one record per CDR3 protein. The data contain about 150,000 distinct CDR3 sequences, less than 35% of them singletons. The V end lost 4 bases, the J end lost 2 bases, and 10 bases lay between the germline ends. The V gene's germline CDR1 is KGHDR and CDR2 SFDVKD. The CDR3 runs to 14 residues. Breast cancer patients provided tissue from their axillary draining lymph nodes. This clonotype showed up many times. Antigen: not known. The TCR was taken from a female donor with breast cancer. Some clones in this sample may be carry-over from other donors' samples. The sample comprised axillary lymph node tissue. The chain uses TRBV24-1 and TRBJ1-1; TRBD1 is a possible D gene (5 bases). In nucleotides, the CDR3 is TGTGCCACCAGTGAAGGGGCGGATAACACTGAAGCTTTCTTT. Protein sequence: CATSEGADNTEAFF.